This is a list of T cell receptor beta chains from one sample in a study of T cell responses to AZD1222 COVID-19 vaccine. Using immunoSEQ multiplex PCR, the repertoire was profiled, and TCRdb retains in-frame clones only, with some absent. The table shows 150,000 or so clones, with 80% to 90% occurring only once. The sample was peripheral blood, taken 28 days after the second AZD1222 dose. The receptors shown here come from an adult who received the AZD1222 COVID-19 vaccine. The CDR3 runs from the conserved cysteine through the conserved F or W. The order of the fields is V gene, J gene, CDR3 length, clone size, CDR3 protein. Clone size, where shown, is once, few, many, or a class for clones that have expanded.

TRBV11-2,TRBJ1-1,12,-,CASGGTVGKAFF
TRBV19,TRBJ2-1,15,-,CASRAPGVTYNEQFF
TRBV6-6,TRBJ2-2,12,-,CASRRLTGELFF
TRBV12-3/TRBV12-4,TRBJ1-1,13,few,CASSRLRTVEAFF
TRBV3-1/TRBV3-2,TRBJ1-4,15,-,CASSQRLSPYEKLFF
TRBV7-2,TRBJ2-7,15,-,CASSLQRESSYEQYF
TRBV18,TRBJ2-5,13,-,CASSPLGQETQYF
TRBV18,TRBJ2-7,16,-,CASSPYIRIEGYEQYF
TRBV19,TRBJ2-5,15,-,CASSWTGGVGETQYF
TRBV18,TRBJ2-7,18,-,CASSLLQSAGRPEDEQYF
TRBV7-9,TRBJ2-5,16,-,CASSLAQGARQETQYF
TRBV5-1,TRBJ1-2,14,once,CASSADRAARGYTF
TRBV28,TRBJ1-1,14,-,CASRPLRGNTEAFF
TRBV11-2,TRBJ2-2,14,-,CASSFSLNTGELFF
TRBV28,TRBJ1-1,14,once,CASSFGDLAGRAFF
TRBV7-2,TRBJ1-3,15,-,CASSPGADSGNTIYF
TRBV2,TRBJ1-1,14,once,CASRGRWITTEAFF
TRBV11-2,TRBJ2-3,19,-,CASSSHRRTSGRLTDTQYF
TRBV30,TRBJ1-4,16,-,CAWSVSRRATNEKLFF
TRBV28,TRBJ2-2,15,few,CASSLRLENTGELFF